The source of this T cell receptor (beta chain) is a study of T cell responses to AZD1222 COVID-19 vaccine. General observations from the study: The study found Spike-specific TCR breadth and depth rose after two AZD1222 doses. The repertoires were collected only after the peak T cell response.

This clone was seen only once. The antigen is undetermined. CDR1 is LGHDT and CDR2 is YNNKEL in the germline V gene (reference sequence). The CDR3 consists of 12 residues. V lost 1 base, J lost 8 bases, and 6 bases lay in between. The repertoire was sequenced with immunoSEQ multiplex PCR; TCRdb's copy has only in-frame clones and lacks some. Of tens of thousands of clones listed, approximately 88% are singletons. The sample was peripheral blood, taken on day 0 of AZD1222 vaccination. This receptor was taken from an adult in good health. The rearrangement uses TRBV3-1 (or the pseudogene TRBV3-2) and TRBJ1-3; no clear D. The CDR3 region has the DNA TGTGCCAGCAGCCAAGTGATGGACACCATATATTTT. As protein: CASSQVMDTIYF.